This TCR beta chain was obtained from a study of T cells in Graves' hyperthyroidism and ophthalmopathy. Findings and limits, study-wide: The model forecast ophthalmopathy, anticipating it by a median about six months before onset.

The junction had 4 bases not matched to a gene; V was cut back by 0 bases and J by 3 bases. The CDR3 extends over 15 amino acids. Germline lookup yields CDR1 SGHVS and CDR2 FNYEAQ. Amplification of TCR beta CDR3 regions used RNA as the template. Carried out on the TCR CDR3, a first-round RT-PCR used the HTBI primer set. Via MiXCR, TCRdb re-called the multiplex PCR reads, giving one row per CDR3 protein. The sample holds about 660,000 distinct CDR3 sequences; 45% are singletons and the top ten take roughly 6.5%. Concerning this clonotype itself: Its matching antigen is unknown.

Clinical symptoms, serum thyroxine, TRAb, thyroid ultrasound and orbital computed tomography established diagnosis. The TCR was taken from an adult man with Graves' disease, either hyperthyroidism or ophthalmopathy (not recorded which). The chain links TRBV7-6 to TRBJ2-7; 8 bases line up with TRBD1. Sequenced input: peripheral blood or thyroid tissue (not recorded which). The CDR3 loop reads CASSLAETGDYEQYF. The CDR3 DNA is TGTGCCAGCAGCTTAGCGGAGACAGGGGACTACGAGCAGTACTTC.